The rows below give T cell receptor beta chains drawn from one sample of a study of T cell repertoires in cytomegalovirus infection. A single record per CDR3 protein comes from TCRdb applying MiXCR to the reads. The table lists approximately 490,000 distinct CDR3 sequences, about 11% of them singletons. The sequenced material came from PBMCs. All receptors come from a human donor in good health (CMV status not recorded). Some clones in this sample may be carry-over from other donors' samples. The CDR3 runs from the conserved cysteine through the conserved F or W. Each record gives: J gene, V gene, CDR3 protein.

j_gene: TRBJ2-1
v_gene: TRBV20-1
CDR3aa: CSVMGERYNEQFF

j_gene: TRBJ2-3
v_gene: TRBV20-1
CDR3aa: CGASPFERGVVSTDTQYF

j_gene: TRBJ2-3
v_gene: TRBV27
CDR3aa: CASSSLTSGKGPGAQYF

j_gene: TRBJ2-7
v_gene: TRBV29-1
CDR3aa: CSVLEEYEQYF

j_gene: TRBJ2-7
v_gene: TRBV5-6
CDR3aa: CASSLGGPRDEQYF

j_gene: TRBJ1-2
v_gene: TRBV7-9
CDR3aa: CASSRGQASGYTF

j_gene: TRBJ2-1
v_gene: TRBV12-3/TRBV12-4
CDR3aa: CASSQSQNEQFF

j_gene: TRBJ1-5
v_gene: TRBV28
CDR3aa: CASSPGVGGNQPQHF

j_gene: TRBJ2-7
v_gene: TRBV18
CDR3aa: CASSPGTVDYEQYF

j_gene: TRBJ1-3
v_gene: TRBV27
CDR3aa: CASSSGAVGNTIYF

j_gene: TRBJ2-5
v_gene: TRBV5-6
CDR3aa: CASGTRVGGTQYF

j_gene: TRBJ2-7
v_gene: TRBV6-1
CDR3aa: CASSEARSNFYEQYF

j_gene: TRBJ2-1
v_gene: TRBV7-2
CDR3aa: CASSQGLAGVNEQFF

j_gene: TRBJ2-1
v_gene: TRBV20-1
CDR3aa: CSASYRDSYNEQFF

j_gene: TRBJ2-5
v_gene: TRBV20-1
CDR3aa: CSARVPGRETQYF

j_gene: TRBJ2-3
v_gene: TRBV7-3
CDR3aa: CASSPRQGAQDTQYF

j_gene: TRBJ1-4
v_gene: TRBV5-1
CDR3aa: CASSFVTGATNEKLFF

j_gene: TRBJ2-3
v_gene: TRBV24-1
CDR3aa: CATSPGNTDTQYF

j_gene: TRBJ1-2
v_gene: TRBV27
CDR3aa: CASSLYRSGANYGYTF

j_gene: TRBJ1-1
v_gene: TRBV2
CDR3aa: CAIDRENTEAFF

j_gene: TRBJ2-5
v_gene: TRBV7-3
CDR3aa: CASSPDAYQETQYF

j_gene: TRBJ1-1
v_gene: TRBV9
CDR3aa: CASSVSAGGSEAFF

j_gene: TRBJ2-5
v_gene: TRBV12-3/TRBV12-4
CDR3aa: CASSELAGELETQYF

j_gene: TRBJ2-3
v_gene: TRBV29-1
CDR3aa: CSAFTQIGTDTQYF

j_gene: TRBJ1-3
v_gene: TRBV29-1
CDR3aa: CSVGRDSGNTIYF

j_gene: TRBJ2-7
v_gene: TRBV5-4
CDR3aa: CASSLTGIGDEQYF

j_gene: TRBJ1-1
v_gene: TRBV19
CDR3aa: CASSIAPWKAEAFF

j_gene: TRBJ1-5
v_gene: TRBV10-3
CDR3aa: CAISEVGDNQPQHF

j_gene: TRBJ2-7
v_gene: TRBV29-1
CDR3aa: CSVRWDRDEQYF

j_gene: TRBJ1-2
v_gene: TRBV12-3/TRBV12-4
CDR3aa: CASRNPSGGDYGYTF

j_gene: TRBJ2-7
v_gene: TRBV28
CDR3aa: CASTGGSGSYEQYF

j_gene: TRBJ1-3
v_gene: TRBV4-2
CDR3aa: CASSQDQDPSGNTIYF

j_gene: TRBJ2-1
v_gene: TRBV29-1
CDR3aa: CSVEDRPGQFNEQFF

j_gene: TRBJ2-7
v_gene: TRBV9
CDR3aa: CASSPRTGRGPYEQYF

j_gene: TRBJ1-3
v_gene: TRBV9
CDR3aa: CASSVGGNSGNTIYF

j_gene: TRBJ2-1
v_gene: TRBV7-3
CDR3aa: CASSLKASGGDNEQFF

j_gene: TRBJ1-5
v_gene: TRBV19
CDR3aa: CASSIWGANQPQHF

j_gene: TRBJ2-5
v_gene: TRBV4-2
CDR3aa: CASSQPSGRGETQYF

j_gene: TRBJ1-1
v_gene: TRBV5-1
CDR3aa: CASSLQNAGPNTEAFF

j_gene: TRBJ2-1
v_gene: TRBV5-1
CDR3aa: CASSWTGGNNEQFF

j_gene: TRBJ2-1
v_gene: TRBV7-8
CDR3aa: CASSFRSSGRSYNEQFF

j_gene: TRBJ2-2
v_gene: TRBV12-3/TRBV12-4
CDR3aa: CASREASLNTGELFF

j_gene: TRBJ1-6
v_gene: TRBV10-3
CDR3aa: CAISERGAPFYNSPLHF

j_gene: TRBJ2-3
v_gene: TRBV27
CDR3aa: CASSPGLAGAIFDTQYF

j_gene: TRBJ1-4
v_gene: TRBV7-9
CDR3aa: CASSLISGGNEKLFF

j_gene: TRBJ1-3
v_gene: TRBV12-3/TRBV12-4
CDR3aa: CASSLNGGGNTIYF

j_gene: TRBJ2-7
v_gene: TRBV4-1
CDR3aa: CASSPPGLPSYEQYF

j_gene: TRBJ1-1
v_gene: TRBV6-2/TRBV6-3
CDR3aa: CASSYGGYGTEAFF

j_gene: TRBJ1-2
v_gene: TRBV7-9
CDR3aa: CASSLERSGF

j_gene: TRBJ1-2
v_gene: TRBV7-9
CDR3aa: CASSQIRFGGYTF

j_gene: TRBJ2-2
v_gene: TRBV7-3
CDR3aa: CASSFGTGGPSGELFF

j_gene: TRBJ1-2
v_gene: TRBV7-8
CDR3aa: CASSLGTGPANYGYTF

j_gene: TRBJ2-7
v_gene: TRBV4-1
CDR3aa: CASAQTSGTAYEQYF

j_gene: TRBJ1-5
v_gene: TRBV27
CDR3aa: CASSAQVGNQPQHF

j_gene: TRBJ2-7
v_gene: TRBV28
CDR3aa: CASRLRELPTYEQYF

j_gene: TRBJ1-4
v_gene: TRBV20-1
CDR3aa: CSARVKGRDEKLFF

j_gene: TRBJ2-2
v_gene: TRBV6-2/TRBV6-3
CDR3aa: CASTSGLAVNTGELFF

j_gene: TRBJ1-2
v_gene: TRBV7-8
CDR3aa: CASSRGQGAFGYGYTF

j_gene: TRBJ1-6
v_gene: TRBV20-1
CDR3aa: CSARNGARRGSYNSPLHF

j_gene: TRBJ1-6
v_gene: TRBV20-1
CDR3aa: CSARALQGRGSSPLHF